The source of this T cell receptor (beta chain) is a study of cytomegalovirus exposure and HLA in healthy donors. Germline V CDR1 and CDR2: SGDLS, YYNGEE. This CDR3 contains 15 residues. V dropped 1 base and J dropped 2; count of bases not matched to a gene: 6. The PCR employed 60 Vbeta primers together with 13 Jbeta primers. The repertoire was sequenced with immunoSEQ multiplex PCR; TCRdb's copy has only in-frame clones and lacks some. The table includes 100,000 or so clones, approximately 89% detected once. This chain links TRBV9 with TRBJ2-7; TRBD1 agrees at 7 bases. The sequence derives from a man aged 25-45 years in good health and CMV-seronegative. Sequencing input: PBMCs. The CDR3 coding sequence is TGTGCCAGCAGCGTAAGGGACAGCCCGACCTACGAGCAGTACTTC. Translation gives CASSVRDSPTYEQYF.